The rows below give T cell receptor beta chains drawn from one sample of a study of T-cell reconstitution after alpha-beta-depleted transplantation in children. TCRdb analysed the PCR reads with MiXCR anew, one entry per CDR3 protein. The sample has fewer than 700,000 distinct CDR3 sequences, roughly 13% seen once. Sequencing used PBMCs, mostly from graft donor cells, obtained 360 days after TCRalphabeta/CD19-depleted stem cell transplant. The receptors originated from a male patient younger than 18 who had a stem cell transplant for acute myeloid leukemia, so the T cells may come from the graft donor. Each CDR3 is given with its conserved first and last residue. D genes are given only for firm matches. The size field is filled for only some rows; it gives once, few, many or a size class.

cdr3_aa: CTSSQCAGGNTGELFF
cdr3_nt: TGCACCAGCAGCCAATGCGCGGGAGGGAACACCGGGGAGCTGTTTTTT
d_call: .
v_call: TRBV1
clone_size: few
j_call: TRBJ2-2

cdr3_aa: CASSQTLNNEQFF
cdr3_nt: TGTGCCAGTAGTCAGACTTTAAACAATGAGCAGTTCTTC
d_call: .
v_call: TRBV19
clone_size: .
j_call: TRBJ2-1

cdr3_aa: CASSKAGTQETQYF
cdr3_nt: TGTGCCAGCAGCAAAGCCGGGACTCAAGAGACCCAGTACTTC
d_call: .
v_call: TRBV28
clone_size: many
j_call: TRBJ2-5

cdr3_aa: CASSFSAGSGNTIYF
cdr3_nt: TGTGCCAGCAGTTTTTCCGCGGGCTCTGGAAACACCATATATTTT
d_call: .
v_call: TRBV27
clone_size: .
j_call: TRBJ1-3

cdr3_aa: CASSLNSRGNTGELFF
cdr3_nt: TGTGCCAGCAGCTTAAACTCAAGAGGGAATACCGGGGAGCTGTTTTTT
d_call: .
v_call: TRBV7-3
clone_size: few
j_call: TRBJ2-2

cdr3_aa: CATSDFGPTGAFF
cdr3_nt: TGTGCCACCAGTGATTTCGGTCCAACGGGGGCTTTCTTT
d_call: .
v_call: TRBV24-1
clone_size: many
j_call: TRBJ1-1

cdr3_aa: CASSFRGNTIYF
cdr3_nt: TGTGCCAGCAGTTTTAGGGGAAACACCATATATTTT
d_call: .
v_call: TRBV28
clone_size: .
j_call: TRBJ1-3

cdr3_aa: CASSVTPGLAVSLHNEQFF
cdr3_nt: TGTGCCAGCAGCGTGACCCCGGGACTAGCGGTATCCCTCCACAATGAGCAGTTCTTC
d_call: TRBD2
v_call: TRBV9
clone_size: few
j_call: TRBJ2-1

cdr3_aa: CASSPLTGIETQYF
cdr3_nt: TGTGCCAGCTCACCCTTGACAGGGATTGAGACCCAGTACTTC
d_call: TRBD1
v_call: TRBV18
clone_size: many
j_call: TRBJ2-5

cdr3_aa: CASSIGLAGASSYNEQFF
cdr3_nt: TGTGCCAGCAGCATCGGACTAGCGGGTGCCAGCTCCTACAATGAGCAGTTCTTC
d_call: TRBD2
v_call: TRBV9
clone_size: .
j_call: TRBJ2-1

cdr3_aa: CASSLSLNTEAFF
cdr3_nt: TGTGCCAGCAGCCTAAGTCTGAACACTGAAGCTTTCTTT
d_call: .
v_call: TRBV7-6
clone_size: many
j_call: TRBJ1-1

cdr3_aa: CASSLGRARSGNTIYF
cdr3_nt: TGTGCCAGCAGCTTAGGGAGGGCCCGCTCTGGAAACACCATATATTTT
d_call: .
v_call: TRBV7-8
clone_size: few
j_call: TRBJ1-3

cdr3_aa: CAWSVHVLAGAEQYF
cdr3_nt: TGTGCCTGGAGTGTACATGTACTAGCGGGAGCCGAGCAGTACTTC
d_call: TRBD2
v_call: TRBV30
clone_size: few
j_call: TRBJ2-7

cdr3_aa: CATSGIIPSGRMRGSYEQYF
cdr3_nt: TGTGCCACCAGCGGTATTATCCCCAGCGGGAGGATGAGGGGCTCCTACGAGCAGTACTTC
d_call: TRBD2
v_call: TRBV15
clone_size: .
j_call: TRBJ2-7

cdr3_aa: CASSQAGPGQGFYEQYF
cdr3_nt: TGTGCCAGCAGCCAAGCTGGACCTGGGCAGGGGTTCTACGAGCAGTACTTC
d_call: .
v_call: TRBV3-1
clone_size: few
j_call: TRBJ2-7

cdr3_aa: CSVEAVRAGGRGYEQYF
cdr3_nt: TGCAGCGTTGAAGCCGTGAGGGCGGGCGGGAGAGGGTACGAGCAGTACTTC
d_call: TRBD2
v_call: TRBV29-1
clone_size: few
j_call: TRBJ2-7

cdr3_aa: CASSVAGLTTQYF
cdr3_nt: TGTGCCAGCAGCGTAGCGGGACTAACGACCCAGTACTTC
d_call: TRBD2
v_call: TRBV9
clone_size: few
j_call: TRBJ2-5

cdr3_aa: CASSPRSGGELFF
cdr3_nt: TGTGCCAGCAGCCCGAGGAGTGGCGGGGAGCTGTTTTTT
d_call: .
v_call: TRBV12-3/TRBV12-4
clone_size: .
j_call: TRBJ2-2

cdr3_aa: CASSYPTTGTSFNYEQYF
cdr3_nt: TGTGCCAGCAGTTACCCCACGACCGGGACTAGCTTTAACTACGAGCAGTACTTC
d_call: TRBD2
v_call: TRBV27
clone_size: few
j_call: TRBJ2-7

cdr3_aa: CASSPYGRAGFTDTQYF
cdr3_nt: TGTGCCAGCAGCCCCTATGGGCGGGCGGGCTTCACAGATACGCAGTATTTT
d_call: .
v_call: TRBV3-1
clone_size: .
j_call: TRBJ2-3

cdr3_aa: CASSIKHGGTDTQYF
cdr3_nt: TGTGCCAGCAGCATTAAACACGGCGGCACAGATACGCAGTATTTT
d_call: .
v_call: TRBV7-8
clone_size: few
j_call: TRBJ2-3

cdr3_aa: CASSSWGGTYEQYF
cdr3_nt: TGTGCCAGCAGCTCCTGGGGCGGTACCTACGAGCAGTACTTC
d_call: .
v_call: TRBV13
clone_size: .
j_call: TRBJ2-7

cdr3_aa: CSALDRPNQPHHF
cdr3_nt: TGCAGTGCTTTAGACAGGCCCAATCAGCCCCATCATTTT
d_call: .
v_call: TRBV20-1
clone_size: .
j_call: TRBJ1-5

cdr3_aa: CASRPARGVSYQETQYF
cdr3_nt: TGTGCCAGCAGACCTGCGAGGGGGGTTTCGTACCAAGAGACCCAGTACTTC
d_call: .
v_call: TRBV28
clone_size: .
j_call: TRBJ2-5

cdr3_aa: CASSPLGLGLAGAYEQYF
cdr3_nt: TGTGCCAGCAGCCCCTTAGGGTTAGGTCTAGCGGGGGCCTACGAGCAGTACTTC
d_call: TRBD2
v_call: TRBV7-6
clone_size: few
j_call: TRBJ2-7

cdr3_aa: CASSTSDRVGPIQYF
cdr3_nt: TGTGCCAGTAGTACCTCAGACAGGGTGGGGCCCATTCAGTACTTC
d_call: TRBD1
v_call: TRBV19
clone_size: .
j_call: TRBJ2-4